The 10 T cell receptor beta chains in this list originate from one sample, sequenced in a study of breast tumors, draining lymph nodes, adjacent tissues. TCRdb independently ran MiXCR on the multiplex PCR reads; one entry per CDR3 protein. The repertoire consists of 60,000 to 75,000 distinct CDR3 sequences, with roughly 57% occurring once and the leading ten covering around 20%. The sample consisted of breast tumor tissue. The receptors come from a female donor with breast cancer. Some clones in this sample may be carry-over from other donors' samples.

The gene calls are TRBV7-3 and TRBJ2-1; tentative D call: TRBD2 (6 bases). Germline CDR1 is SGHTA and CDR2 is FQGTGA. The CDR3 runs to 14 residues. V lost 4 bases and J 9 bases, leaving 16 bases between the germline ends. CDR3 amino acids: CASSSWVGGSEQFF. The CDR3 DNA follows: TGTGCCAGCAGCTCTTGGGTGGGGGGAAGTGAGCAGTTCTTC.

The CDR3 DNA reads as TGTGCCAGCAGCTTAGACCCTTGGGGCAGATCCTATTCACCCCTCCACTTT. It encodes CASSLDPWGRSYSPLHF. J is TRBJ1-6 and V is TRBV11-3, with D perhaps TRBD1 (5 bases). Germline values: CDR1 SGHNT, CDR2 YENEEA. The CDR3 is 17 residues long. With 0 bases removed from V and 8 bases from J, the gap between germline ends came to 17 bases.

This chain links TRBV7-9 with TRBJ2-2; D is uncertain. Germline CDR1 reads SEHNR; CDR2 reads FQNEAQ (reference sequence). Trimming removed 5 bases from V and 2 bases from J, with 12 bases in between. This CDR3 contains 15 residues. This CDR3 is CASSVGTPNTGELFF. CDR3 bases: TGTGCCAGCAGCGTCGGCACACCCAACACCGGGGAGCTGTTTTTT.

The chain is built from TRBV5-4 and TRBJ1-6, with D unresolved. Germline values: CDR1 SGHNT, CDR2 YYREEE (reference sequence). Trimming removed 1 base from V and 7 bases from J, with 9 bases in between. CDR3 size: 14 residues. In DNA, the CDR3 is TGTGCCAGCAGCTTGCGGGAGATAAATTCACCCCTCCACTTT. Translating gives CASSLREINSPLHF.

V and J are TRBV29-1 and TRBJ1-2; D gene ambiguous. Per the germline V gene, CDR1 is SQVTM and CDR2 is ANQGSEA. This CDR3 has 12 residues. V was shortened by 2 bases and J by 2 bases, with 6 bases between the two germline ends. The CDR3 nucleotides read TGCAGCGTTGAACTGGGGAACTATGGCTACACCTTC. Encoded protein: CSVELGNYGYTF.

This clonotype was seen a single time. The genes are TRBV4-1 and TRBJ1-5, with D hard to call. The germline V gene encodes CDR1 MGHRA and CDR2 YSYEKL. This CDR3 has 14 amino acids. V shed 1 base and J shed 3 bases, with 7 bases lying between them. The CDR3 is CASSQAQSNQPQHF. CDR3 bases: TGCGCCAGCAGCCAAGCCCAGTCCAATCAGCCCCAGCATTTT.

The genes are TRBV7-9 and TRBJ2-7; TRBD2 agrees at 13 bases. This CDR3 is built from 15 residues. Germline values: CDR1 SEHNR, CDR2 FQNEAQ (reference sequence). Trimming cost V 5 bases and J 7 bases; bases outside gene matches: 8. CDR3: CASSTTSGRAFEQYF. CDR3 DNA sequence: TGTGCCAGCAGCACCACTAGCGGGAGGGCCTTTGAGCAGTACTTC. The full variable domain, completed using reference TRBV7-9 and TRBJ2-7, is DTGVSQNPRHKITKRGQNVTFRCDPISEHNRLYWYRQTLGQGPEFLTYFQNEAQLEKSRLLSDRFSAERPKGSFSTLEIQRTEQGDSAMYLCASSTTSGRAFEQYFGPGTRLTVT.

This clonotype has at least ten counts. The gene calls are TRBV12-3 or TRBV12-4 and TRBJ1-5; D is unclear. The CDR3 runs 14 residues. Trimming stripped 6 bases from V and 3 bases from J, with 12 bases between. The CDR3 DNA sequence: TGTGCCAGCAGCCCCCGAAACTACAATCAGCCCCAGCATTTT. This translates into CASSPRNYNQPQHF.

This clonotype was picked up many times. The J gene is TRBJ2-7, the V gene TRBV4-3, with 9 bases matching TRBD1. The CDR3 has 14 residues. Trimming removed 4 bases from V and 2 bases from J; junction bases left unmatched: 3. From germline, CDR1 is LGHNA and CDR2 YSLEER. The CDR3 nucleotides read TGCGCCAGCAGCCTTGGGACAGGGACCTACGAGCAGTACTTC. Translated: CASSLGTGTYEQYF.

The genes are TRBV28 and TRBJ2-7, with D possibly being TRBD1 (5 bases). V lost 2 bases to trimming and J lost 3 bases, with 8 bases between them. Looked up from germline, CDR1 is MDHEN and CDR2 is SYDVKM. The CDR3 runs to 13 residues. The DNA of the CDR3 is TGTGCCAGCAGTTTAGGACAAGTCTACGAGCAGTACTTC. Protein sequence: CASSLGQVYEQYF.